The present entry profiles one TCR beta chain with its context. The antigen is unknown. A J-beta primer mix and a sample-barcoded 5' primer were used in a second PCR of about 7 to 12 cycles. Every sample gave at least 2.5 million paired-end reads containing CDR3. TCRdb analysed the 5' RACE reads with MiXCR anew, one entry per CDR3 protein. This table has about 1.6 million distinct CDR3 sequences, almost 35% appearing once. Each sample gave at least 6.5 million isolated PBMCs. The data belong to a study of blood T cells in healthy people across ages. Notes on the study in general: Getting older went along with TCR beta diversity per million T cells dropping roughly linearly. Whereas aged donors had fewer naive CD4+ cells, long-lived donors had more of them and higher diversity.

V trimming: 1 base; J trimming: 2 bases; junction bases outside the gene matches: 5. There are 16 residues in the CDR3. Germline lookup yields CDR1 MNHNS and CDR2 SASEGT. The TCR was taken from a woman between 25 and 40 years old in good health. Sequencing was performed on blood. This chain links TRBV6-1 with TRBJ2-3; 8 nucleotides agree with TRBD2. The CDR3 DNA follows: TGTGCCAGCAGTGAAGGCACGGGAGGGGTCACAGATACGCAGTATTTT. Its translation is CASSEGTGGVTDTQYF.